One and the same sample provided the 25 T cell receptor beta chains below, sequenced in a study of persistence of HIV-infected CD4 T cells (dated by TCRdb to 2020 to 2021). The treatment or condition tag for this specimen amounts to: suppressive antiretroviral therapy. A pool of overlapping HIV-1 Gag 15-mer peptides was used at approximately 0.96 ug per peptide per mL for cell stimulation. Memory populations depleted of antigen-responding cells were obtained by sorting nonresponding CD40L-negative CD69-negative CD45RO-high memory CD4+ T cells. The immunoSEQ hsTCRB assay version 4, run in survey mode, was used to sequence TCRbeta repertoires from genomic DNA. Not all clones reach the TCRdb copy of this immuneACCESS table, which keeps in-frame sequences only. Checked studies attribute under half of the gap to unresolved V genes and leave the rest unexplained. This sample holds about 40,000 clones; approximately 78% were observed only once. Approximately 15% of the sample comes from the top ten.

For these TCRs, the target antigens are not known. The specimen was CD4+ T cells sorted from PBMCs after roughly 17-hour stimulation, collected from a patient who received antiretroviral therapy. The label giving this sample's cell subset or site can be read as: CD40L-CD69- CD45RO-high memory CD4 T cells not responding to Gag peptides. The receptor set was obtained from an adult man with HIV who was CMV-seropositive.

V and J are TRBV6-5 and TRBJ1-2; 10 nucleotides align to TRBD1. The CDR3 sequence is 15 residues long. Germline V gene data show CDR1 as MNHEY and CDR2 as SVGAGI. Trimming cost V 4 bases and J 8 bases; bases outside gene matches: 10. CDR3 nucleotides: TGTGCCAGCAGTTCGCACGCCGGGACAGGGGTCGGCTACACCTTC. It encodes CASSSHAGTGVGYTF.

The rearrangement joins TRBV18 to TRBJ2-7; 7 bases agree with TRBD2. Germline assignment: CDR1 KGHSH and CDR2 LQKENI. The CDR3 sequence is 13 residues long. V shed 8 bases and J 2 bases; nucleotides not matched to a gene: 6. In DNA form, the CDR3 reads TGTGCCAGCACCCCTAGCGGTACCTACGAGCAGTACTTC. Its translation: CASTPSGTYEQYF.

This clone was recorded once. The chain combines TRBV12-3 or TRBV12-4 with TRBJ1-1; TRBD1 matches at 8 bases. J was trimmed by 4 bases and V by 3 bases; bases with no gene match: 1. CDR3 size: 13 residues. CDR3 nucleotide sequence: TGTGCCAGCAGTTTGGGACAGGCCACTGAAGCTTTCTTT. Protein: CASSLGQATEAFF.

This clone was seen a few times. The chain is built from TRBV3-1 (or the pseudogene TRBV3-2) and TRBJ1-2, with unresolved D. This CDR3 comprises 16 residues. The germline V and J ends were trimmed by 0 bases and 8 bases, with 19 bases remaining between them. Per germline, CDR1 LGHDT and CDR2 YNNKEL (reference sequence). CDR3 in DNA: TGTGCCAGCAGCCAAGATATTACGGCCCTCTCTGGGGGCTACACCTTC. This encodes CASSQDITALSGGYTF.

This clone has a single count. This sequence joins TRBV3-1 (or the pseudogene TRBV3-2) and TRBJ2-7; 13 bases are a match to TRBD2. The V gene's germline CDR1 is LGHDT and CDR2 YNNKEL (reference sequence). The V and J ends lost 4 bases and 7 bases, in that order; junction bases with no gene match: 13. The CDR3 length is 17 residues. CDR3 nucleotides: TGTGCCAGCAGCCCCCATAGACTAGCGGGGGGCCTGGGAGAGCAGTACTTC. As protein: CASSPHRLAGGLGEQYF.

The rearrangement uses TRBV2 and TRBJ1-1; D is uncertain. V lost 3 bases and J lost 0, with 5 bases in between. The CDR3 spans 13 residues. Germline values: CDR1 SNHLY, CDR2 FYNNEI. CDR3 nucleotides: TGTGCCAGCAGTGAGGTTATGAACACTGAAGCTTTCTTT. It yields the protein CASSEVMNTEAFF. The full variable domain, with the rest looked up from reference TRBV2 and TRBJ1-1, is EPEVTQTPSHQVTQMGQEVILRCVPISNHLYFYWYRQILGQKVEFLVSFYNNEISEKSEIFDDQFSVERPDGSNFTLKIRSTKLEDSAMYFCASSEVMNTEAFFGQGTRLTVV.

The chain employs TRBV7-2 and TRBJ2-1; 10 nucleotides line up with TRBD1. After removal of 3 bases from V and 5 bases from J, the junction contained 13 bases not matched to a gene. Germline values: CDR1 SGHTA, CDR2 FQGNSA. The CDR3 length is 18 residues. Here the CDR3 reads CASSFRVPGQGTNNEQFF. CDR3 coding DNA: TGTGCCAGCAGCTTTCGTGTCCCGGGACAGGGGACCAACAATGAGCAGTTCTTC.

V is TRBV24-1 and J is TRBJ2-1, with 15 bases fitting TRBD2. Germline CDR1 KGHDR, CDR2 SFDVKD. The CDR3 has 15 amino acids. V lost 4 bases to trimming and J lost 10 bases; unmatched junction nucleotides: 4. Here the CDR3 reads CATSDSGTSGGEQFF. In DNA, the CDR3 is TGTGCCACCAGTGACTCTGGGACTAGCGGGGGGGAGCAGTTCTTC.

The chain joins TRBV20-1 to TRBJ1-4; 7 bases align to TRBD1. V dropped 3 bases and J dropped 6; count of bases not matched to a gene: 10. Germline CDR1 reads DFQATT; CDR2 reads SNEGSKA (reference sequence). The CDR3 extends over 15 amino acids. As DNA, the CDR3 is TGCAGTGCTAGTCGTAGGGGGCGCGTGGATGAAAAACTGTTTTTT. Amino acid sequence: CSASRRGRVDEKLFF.

In this sample, this clone turned up once. The chain is built from TRBV5-1 and TRBJ2-2; 12 bases match TRBD2. The CDR3 is 15 amino acids. Germline V gene sequence: CDR1 SGHRS, CDR2 YFSETQ. Trimming removed 2 bases from V and 5 bases from J; junction bases left unmatched: 1. The CDR3 reads CASSLLAGGTGELFF. The CDR3 DNA reads as TGCGCCAGCAGCTTACTAGCGGGAGGAACCGGGGAGCTGTTTTTT.

The chain links TRBV29-1 to TRBJ2-2, with TRBD1 matching 9 bases. The CDR3 totals 15 residues. The germline V gene has CDR1 SQVTM and CDR2 ANQGSEA. Germline trimming cut 6 bases from V and 4 bases from J; bases unmatched to any gene: 9. DNA for the CDR3: TGCAGCGTGAACGACAGGGGGTCGGTCACCGGGGAGCTGTTTTTT. Translating gives CSVNDRGSVTGELFF.

This chain links TRBV29-1 with TRBJ2-1; the match to TRBD2 covers 15 bases. Germline CDR1 is SQVTM and CDR2 is ANQGSEA. The CDR3 is made up of 18 amino acids. After removal of 5 bases from V and 6 bases from J, the junction contained 14 bases not matched to a gene. In DNA form, the CDR3 reads TGCAGCGTTCTCGGGACTAGCGGGGGGTCAAGGTATGGCAATGAGCAGTTCTTC. Its translation is CSVLGTSGGSRYGNEQFF.

The gene calls are TRBV6-1 and TRBJ2-2; 8 bases align to TRBD2. The CDR3 contains 15 residues. J gave up 7 bases and V 5 bases, and 9 bases lay outside the gene matches. Germline V lookup: CDR1 MNHNS, CDR2 SASEGT. CDR3 loop: CASSSIAGRGGELFF. The DNA of the CDR3 is TGTGCCAGCAGTTCAATAGCGGGACGGGGCGGGGAGCTGTTTTTT.

This clone was counted a single time. The rearrangement uses TRBV6-1 and TRBJ1-3, with D unclear. Germline V gene lookup returns CDR1 MNHNS and CDR2 SASEGT. V gave up 4 bases and J gave up 0 bases, with 13 bases separating them. The CDR3 runs to 16 residues. The CDR3 sequence: CASSAQDLFSGNTIYF. CDR3 sequence (DNA): TGTGCCAGCAGTGCCCAGGACCTATTCTCTGGAAACACCATATATTTT.

The rearrangement joins TRBV7-9 to TRBJ2-7; D remains unclear. V was cut by 6 bases and J by 0 bases, with 15 bases left in between. This CDR3 has 15 residues. Germline loops: CDR1 SEHNR, CDR2 FQNEAQ (reference sequence). The CDR3 loop reads CASRKGGRSSYEQYF. In DNA, the CDR3 is TGTGCCAGCAGAAAGGGTGGGCGGAGCTCCTACGAGCAGTACTTC.

The chain joins TRBV29-1 to TRBJ2-1; no clear D. Per germline, CDR1 SQVTM and CDR2 ANQGSEA. This CDR3 has 12 amino acids. The CDR3 spells CSVLNSYNEQFF. The CDR3 DNA follows: TGCAGTGTCTTGAACTCCTACAATGAGCAGTTCTTC.

The chain links TRBV10-3 to TRBJ2-3; D may be TRBD2 (6 bases). CDR1 ENHRY and CDR2 SYGVKD come from the germline V gene. The CDR3 contains 14 residues. Between the trimmed V and J ends, which lost 5 bases and 1 base, there was a span of 10 bases. CDR3 amino acids: CAISRWEGTDTQYF. CDR3 in DNA: TGTGCCATCAGTAGGTGGGAGGGCACAGATACGCAGTATTTT.

The CDR3 bases are TGTGCCAGCAGCCCCCGGGACAGGGGGAACACTGAAGCTTTCTTT. Residues: CASSPRDRGNTEAFF. The chain is built from TRBV9 and TRBJ1-1, with 10 bases fitting TRBD1. Germline CDR1 is SGDLS and CDR2 is YYNGEE. The CDR3 is made up of 15 amino acids. Trimming took 4 bases from V and 1 from J; bases not matched to a gene: 4.

The chain joins TRBV15 to TRBJ2-7, with D unclear. Trimming left V 3 bases short and J 3 bases short, with 12 bases between. Per the germline V gene, CDR1 is LNHNV and CDR2 is YYDKDF (reference sequence). This CDR3 region has 14 residues. Here the CDR3 reads CATSRADGNYEQYF. In DNA, the CDR3 is TGTGCCACCAGCAGGGCGGACGGAAACTACGAGCAGTACTTC.

V usage is TRBV7-8 and J usage is TRBJ2-7; D uncertain. This CDR3 has 13 amino acids. Germline V gene sequence: CDR1 SGHVS, CDR2 FQNEAQ. Trimming took 4 bases from V and 3 from J, leaving 10 bases between them. The CDR3 DNA follows: TGTGCCAGCAGCTCCTTCAAATTCTACGAGCAGTACTTC. Protein: CASSSFKFYEQYF. The full variable domain, rest sourced from reference TRBV7-8 and TRBJ2-7, is GAGVSQSPRYKVAKRGQDVALRCDPISGHVSLFWYQQALGQGPEFLTYFQNEAQLDKSGLPSDRFFAERPEGSVSTLKIQRTQQEDSAVYLCASSSFKFYEQYFGPGTRLTVT.

This chain links TRBV18 with TRBJ1-6, with D possibly matching TRBD1 (5 bases). Germline V gene lookup returns CDR1 KGHSH and CDR2 LQKENI. The CDR3 consists of 16 residues. The germline V and J ends were trimmed by 6 bases and 7 bases, with 19 bases remaining between them. CDR3 coding DNA: TGTGCCAGCTCCCCCGACAGCGCCTTGGGGAATTCACCCCTCCACTTT. Protein: CASSPDSALGNSPLHF.

This chain joins TRBV18 and TRBJ1-2; D is perhaps TRBD1 (6 bases). Trimming removed 3 bases from V and 0 bases from J, with 11 bases in between. The CDR3 spans 15 residues. Per germline, CDR1 KGHSH and CDR2 LQKENI. The CDR3 is CASSPPTGSNYGYTF. CDR3 DNA sequence: TGTGCCAGCTCACCGCCGACAGGATCTAACTATGGCTACACCTTC.

This clone turned up a few times. The rearrangement uses TRBV7-3 and TRBJ1-1; D possibly corresponds to TRBD1 (5 bases). CDR3 length: 16 residues. Germline V lookup: CDR1 SGHTA, CDR2 FQGTGA. With 5 bases removed from V and 0 bases from J, the gap between germline ends came to 16 bases. Written as DNA, the CDR3 is TGTGCCAGCAGCCCCTCAGACAGTTTCATGAACACTGAAGCTTTCTTT. Amino acid sequence: CASSPSDSFMNTEAFF.

This chain uses TRBV5-8 with TRBJ1-2, with 8 positions matching TRBD1. V lost 3 bases to trimming and J lost 5 bases; unmatched junction nucleotides: 3. The germline gives CDR1 SGHTS, CDR2 YDEGEE. The CDR3 length is 13 residues. CDR3 DNA: TGTGCCAGCAGCTCGGACAGGGCGTATGGCTACACCTTC. This translates into CASSSDRAYGYTF.

The chain uses TRBV5-1 and TRBJ1-2, with a tentative D call TRBD1 (5 bases). CDR1 and CDR2 from the germline V gene are SGHRS and YFSETQ. The CDR3 has 13 amino acids. V was cut by 4 bases and J by 7 bases, with 14 bases left in between. The CDR3 sequence is CASSGTGRPGYTF. The CDR3 nucleotides read TGCGCCAGCAGCGGGACGGGTCGCCCTGGCTACACCTTC.